This TCR beta chain emerged from a study of blood T cells in healthy people across ages. Study results and limitations: Naive CD4+ cells and diversity were both higher in long-lived donors than in aged donors.

CDR1 is MNHNS and CDR2 is SASEGT in the germline V gene. Trimming took 2 bases from V and 3 from J; bases not matched to a gene: 1. The CDR3 length is 13 residues. In terms of origin and age, donors were healthy Caucasian individuals from Russia aged about 6 to 100. Primers used in a second PCR of roughly 6 to 12 cycles were a sample-barcoded 5' primer and a J-beta primer mix. TCRdb analysed the 5' RACE reads with MiXCR anew, one entry per CDR3 protein. The table shows roughly 1,500,000 distinct CDR3 sequences, with roughly 30% occurring only once. As for this clonotype: Its specificity is unknown.

The sequencing sample was made of blood. The receptor was derived from a woman aged 25 to 39 in good health. This sequence joins TRBV6-1 and TRBJ2-7, with 7 positions matching TRBD1. The CDR3 coding sequence is TGTGCCAGCAGTGAAACAGGGGACTACGAGCAGTACTTC. This encodes CASSETGDYEQYF.